This T cell receptor (beta chain) derives from a study of identical twins. Whole-study results and caveats: Invariant MAIT and iNKT cells may have partly biased zero-insertion analyses.

TCRdb recomputed calls from the 5' RACE reads with MiXCR, one row per CDR3 protein. The sample includes 260,000 or so distinct CDR3 sequences, 6% to 8.5% of them seen just once. Remarks on this clonotype: The antigen is undetermined.

J gave up 4 bases and V 4 bases, and 5 bases lay outside the gene matches. Germline V CDR1 and CDR2: LNHNV, YYDKDF (reference sequence). The CDR3 consists of 14 residues. The same data also went into a second study, on yellow fever vaccine responses in identical twins.

The genes are TRBV15 and TRBJ2-3; 7 bases match TRBD2. The receptor was isolated from a woman aged 18-29 years in good health. The sequencing sample was made of CD8+ T cells sorted from blood. In DNA form, the CDR3 reads TGTGCCACCAGCAAGGGAGGGTTTGCAGATACGCAGTATTTT. Protein sequence: CATSKGGFADTQYF.